The 28 T cell receptor beta chains given below trace back to one sample, sequenced in a study of T cell responses to AZD1222 COVID-19 vaccine. The protocol was immunoSEQ multiplex PCR, while the TCRdb copy is restricted to in-frame clones and leaves out a portion. The sample has some 130,000 clones, 80% to 90% seen once. The source was peripheral blood, collected on day 0 of AZD1222 vaccination. Receptors originate from an adult in good health.

This rearrangement joins TRBV4-2 to TRBJ1-3, with D tentatively TRBD1 (6 bases). Germline CDR1 and CDR2: LGHNA and YNFKEQ. Trimming left V 1 base short and J 4 bases short, with 8 bases between. This CDR3 region has 14 residues. CDR3 DNA sequence: TGTGCCAGCAGCCAAGCCAGGGGAGGAAACACCATATATTTT. This codes for CASSQARGGNTIYF.

The chain joins TRBV13 to TRBJ2-7; 9 nucleotides agree with TRBD2. Unmatched junction bases numbered 12, after V lost 2 bases and J lost 4 bases. Germline V gene data show CDR1 as PRHDT and CDR2 as FYEKMQ (reference sequence). This CDR3 region has 17 residues. In DNA, the CDR3 is TGTGCCAGCAGCTTAAGTAAAGTATTTACTAGCGGGTACGAGCAGTACTTC. Amino acid sequence: CASSLSKVFTSGYEQYF.

V gene TRBV4-2 combines with J gene TRBJ1-2; D uncertain. V lost 4 bases to trimming and J lost 1 base, with 25 bases between them. This CDR3 region has 19 residues. The germline gives CDR1 LGHNA, CDR2 YNFKEQ. The CDR3 reads CASSRKVAGSQEINYGYTF. DNA of the CDR3: TGTGCCAGCAGCCGGAAAGTGGCAGGAAGCCAGGAAATTAACTATGGCTACACCTTC.

The rearrangement uses TRBV30 and TRBJ1-2; the D is unclear. This CDR3 comprises 10 residues. CDR1 and CDR2 (germline): GTSNPN, SVGIG (reference sequence). With 1 base removed from V and 8 bases from J, the gap between germline ends came to 5 bases. CDR3 DNA: TGTGCCTGGAGTGGTCAAGGCTACACCTTC. The encoded protein is CAWSGQGYTF.

The genes are TRBV6-2 or TRBV6-3 and TRBJ1-1; possible D gene TRBD1, 6 bases. Germline V gene lookup returns CDR1 MNHEY and CDR2 SVGEGT. This CDR3 contains 18 residues. Deletions cut 1 base from V and 0 bases from J, with 18 bases between. The DNA of the CDR3 is TGTGCCAGCAGTTACTGGAACAACAGGGTCGGGATGAACACTGAAGCTTTCTTT. It yields the protein CASSYWNNRVGMNTEAFF.

This chain links TRBV4-1 with TRBJ1-2; possible D gene TRBD1, 5 bases. Deletions cut 4 bases from V and 0 bases from J, with 18 bases between. The CDR3 consists of 17 residues. Germline-derived CDR1 and CDR2 are MGHRA and YSYEKL. CDR3 sequence: CASSPSPWQGANYGYTF. The CDR3 DNA is TGCGCCAGCAGCCCTTCCCCGTGGCAGGGAGCTAACTATGGCTACACCTTC.

In DNA, the CDR3 is TGCAGCGTTTTTATCTTGTGGGGGAGGTGGGCTAATGAAAAACTGTTTTTT. Translation: CSVFILWGRWANEKLFF. V and J are TRBV29-1 and TRBJ1-4, with D perhaps TRBD1 (5 bases). V was cut by 5 bases and J by 3 bases, with 22 bases left in between. Germline V lookup: CDR1 SQVTM, CDR2 ANQGSEA. This CDR3 has 17 amino acids.

The rearrangement joins TRBV3-1 (or the pseudogene TRBV3-2) to TRBJ1-1; TRBD1 is a possible D gene (5 bases). The CDR3 runs to 14 residues. In germline, CDR1 is LGHDT, CDR2 YNNKEL (reference sequence). Deletions cut 1 base from V and 4 bases from J, with 10 bases between. This chain's CDR3 is CASSQGLTATEAFF. CDR3 DNA: TGTGCCAGCAGCCAAGGTTTGACAGCCACTGAAGCTTTCTTT.

The J gene is TRBJ1-1, the V gene TRBV24-1; unclear D gene. V lost 4 bases, J lost 0 bases, and 8 bases lay in between. Germline lookup yields CDR1 KGHDR and CDR2 SFDVKD. This CDR3 is built from 14 residues. The CDR3 region has the DNA TGTGCCACCAGTGAGAATGGCGTGAACACTGAAGCTTTCTTT. As protein: CATSENGVNTEAFF.

The chain links TRBV11-3 to TRBJ1-2; TRBD1 matches at 11 bases. V lost 4 bases and J lost 2; bases outside the gene matches: 0. Per the germline V gene, CDR1 is SGHNT and CDR2 is YENEEA. The CDR3 covers 14 residues. The CDR3 loop is CASSWDRGNYGYTF. Here the CDR3 DNA reads TGTGCCAGCAGCTGGGACAGGGGGAACTATGGCTACACCTTC.

This chain links TRBV19 with TRBJ2-1; TRBD1 matches at 9 bases. J lost 6 bases, V lost 4 bases, and 7 bases had no gene match. Germline V gene data show CDR1 as LNHDA and CDR2 as SQIVND (reference sequence). The CDR3 runs to 15 residues. The CDR3 bases are TGTGCCAGTAGTACGCGGGACAGGGAATCCAATGAGCAGTTCTTC. It yields the protein CASSTRDRESNEQFF.

This sequence joins TRBV14 and TRBJ2-5, with 9 bases that match TRBD1. The V gene's germline CDR1 is SGHDN and CDR2 FVKESK. The V segment lost 0 bases and the J segment 5 bases; nucleotides outside the gene matches: 4. This CDR3 comprises 15 residues. This CDR3 reads CASSQETGGMETQYF. The CDR3 nucleotides read TGTGCCAGCAGCCAAGAGACAGGGGGGATGGAGACCCAGTACTTC.

A remark on this clone: Other nucleotide sequences from this sample produce the same CDR3. This chain links TRBV27 with TRBJ2-3; D is unclear. V lost 4 bases and J lost 3, with 5 bases in between. Germline V gives CDR1 MNHEY, CDR2 SMNVEV (reference sequence). The CDR3 runs to 12 residues. Here the CDR3 DNA reads TGTGCCAGCAGTTACGGGACAGATACGCAGTATTTT. It yields the protein CASSYGTDTQYF.

In nucleotides, the CDR3 is TGTGCCAGCAGCCAACGGACCGGTGCAACTAATGAAAAACTGTTTTTT. Amino acid sequence: CASSQRTGATNEKLFF. The chain uses TRBV3-1 (or the pseudogene TRBV3-2) and TRBJ1-4; D is uncertain. There are 16 residues in the CDR3. The germline gives CDR1 LGHDT, CDR2 YNNKEL (reference sequence). Trimming took 2 bases from V and 0 from J, leaving 10 bases between them.

This clone was found once. This chain joins TRBV11-2 and TRBJ2-1; 9 bases match TRBD2. Germline V CDR1 and CDR2: SGHAT, FQNNGV. CDR3 length equals 17 residues. J lost 10 bases, V lost 4 bases, and 17 bases had no gene match. The CDR3 DNA follows: TGTGCCAGCAGCTCCCCCCCCGGGACTAGCTCCTTGGCAGAGCAGTTCTTC. Its translation: CASSSPPGTSSLAEQFF.

V is TRBV2 and J is TRBJ1-6; 8 positions agree with TRBD1. Germline loops: CDR1 SNHLY, CDR2 FYNNEI. V shed 3 bases and J 9 bases; nucleotides not matched to a gene: 7. The length of the CDR3 is 15 residues. The CDR3 DNA is TGTGCCAGCAGTGATATGGGACAGGTCGGTTCACCCCTCCACTTT. The encoded protein is CASSDMGQVGSPLHF.

This chain connects TRBV11-2 to TRBJ2-7; no clear D gene. This CDR3 is built from 14 residues. CDR1 and CDR2 (germline): SGHAT, FQNNGV. Trimming took off 5 bases at V and 5 bases at J, with 16 bases between the two ends. The DNA of the CDR3 is TGTGCCAGCAGCCACTATTTCGACGATCACGAGCAGTACTTC. It specifies CASSHYFDDHEQYF.

The V call is TRBV30, the J call TRBJ2-5; 11 bases are a match to TRBD1. V shed 2 bases and J 5 bases; nucleotides not matched to a gene: 10. The CDR3 totals 16 residues. CDR1 is GTSNPN, CDR2 SVGIG, per germline (reference sequence). The DNA of the CDR3 is TGTGCCTGGAGTTACCTCGGGACAGGGGGGAGGGAGACCCAGTACTTC. Its translation is CAWSYLGTGGRETQYF.

In its sample, this clone was seen once. V is TRBV3-1 (or the pseudogene TRBV3-2) and J is TRBJ1-1, with D hard to call. The germline V gene encodes CDR1 LGHDT and CDR2 YNNKEL (reference sequence). V lost 1 base and J lost 6, with 9 bases in between. The CDR3 contains 13 residues. The CDR3 DNA reads as TGTGCCAGCAGCCAAGCCTCGGGTTCTGAAGCTTTCTTT. Translating it yields CASSQASGSEAFF.

V usage is TRBV11-2 and J usage is TRBJ2-5; D is unclear. The CDR3 loop spans 12 amino acids. V was trimmed by 0 bases and J by 9 bases, leaving 8 bases between them. CDR1 SGHAT and CDR2 FQNNGV come from the germline V gene. This chain's CDR3 is CASSLEVRAQYF. The CDR3 region has the DNA TGTGCCAGCAGCTTAGAAGTTCGGGCCCAGTACTTC. Variable domain in full (rest from reference TRBV11-2 and TRBJ2-5): EAGVAQSPRYKIIEKRQSVAFWCNPISGHATLYWYQQILGQGPKLLIQFQNNGVVDDSQLPKDRFSAERLKGVDSTLKIQPAKLEDSAVYLCASSLEVRAQYFGPGTRLLVL.

The chain joins TRBV7-9 to TRBJ2-7, with TRBD2 identical over 8 bases. Germline lookup yields CDR1 SEHNR and CDR2 FQNEAQ (reference sequence). Trimming cost V 3 bases and J 0 bases; bases outside gene matches: 1. The CDR3 loop spans 14 amino acids. CDR3 region: CASSFSGNSYEQYF. CDR3 bases: TGTGCCAGCAGCTTTAGCGGGAACTCCTACGAGCAGTACTTC.

By share, this clone counts as medium-sized (0.01 to 0.1%). The V and J genes are TRBV7-9 and TRBJ2-7; D may match TRBD1 or TRBD2 (5 bases each). CDR1 is SEHNR, CDR2 FQNEAQ, per germline (reference sequence). The CDR3 runs to 15 residues. With 4 bases removed from V and 3 bases from J, the gap between germline ends came to 16 bases. CDR3 sequence: CASSSPPGRVYEQYF. In nucleotides, the CDR3 is TGTGCCAGCAGCTCGCCCCCGGGACGGGTCTACGAGCAGTACTTC.

This chain links TRBV2 with TRBJ2-1, with unresolved D. The CDR3 extends over 11 amino acids. The germline CDR1 and CDR2 sequences are SNHLY and FYNNEI. V was clipped by 7 bases and J by 9 bases, with 10 bases between them. The CDR3 is CASIGSAEQFF. CDR3 sequence (DNA): TGTGCCAGCATCGGATCCGCTGAGCAGTTCTTC.

The chain combines TRBV19 with TRBJ2-1, with D maybe TRBD1 (7 bases). This CDR3 has 14 amino acids. Germline V gene lookup returns CDR1 LNHDA and CDR2 SQIVND (reference sequence). Trimming took 3 bases from V and 9 from J, leaving 15 bases between them. Here the CDR3 DNA reads TGTGCCAGTAGTATCTCGGCAGGGGGAGGTGAGCAGTTCTTC. Protein: CASSISAGGGEQFF.

This clone was counted only a few times. The V and J genes are TRBV21-1 and TRBJ1-2. TRBV21-1 has pseudogene status. There are 12 residues in the CDR3. In DNA form, the CDR3 reads TGTGCCAGCAGCAAATGGGTGGATGGCTACACCTTC. Encoded protein: CASSKWVDGYTF.

The chain couples TRBV18 to TRBJ2-3; D perhaps matches TRBD1 (5 bases). CDR3 length equals 16 residues. The V gene's germline CDR1 is KGHSH and CDR2 LQKENI. The ends were cut back, 3 bases at V and 5 bases at J, with 18 bases in the middle. This chain's CDR3 is CASSPLVDSPGDTQYF. DNA of the CDR3: TGTGCCAGCTCACCGCTTGTTGACAGTCCCGGAGATACGCAGTATTTT.

This sequence joins TRBV14 and TRBJ1-1; D not certain. The germline V gene has CDR1 SGHDN and CDR2 FVKESK. Trimming left V 5 bases short and J 0 bases short, with 7 bases between. This CDR3 has 13 residues. CDR3 coding DNA: TGTGCCAGCAGCTTACAGATGAACACTGAAGCTTTCTTT. This gives the protein CASSLQMNTEAFF.

V usage is TRBV9 and J usage is TRBJ1-6; TRBD1 agrees at 7 bases. This CDR3 comprises 14 residues. Per the germline V gene, CDR1 is SGDLS and CDR2 is YYNGEE. The V and J ends lost 0 bases and 10 bases, in that order; junction bases with no gene match: 4. In DNA form, the CDR3 reads TGTGCCAGCAGCGTAGCAGGGGGGGGATCACCCCTCCACTTT. This gives the protein CASSVAGGGSPLHF. The full variable domain, its missing parts supplied by reference TRBV9 and TRBJ1-6, is DSGVTQTPKHLITATGQRVTLRCSPRSGDLSVYWYQQSLDQGLQFLIQYYNGEERAKGNILERFSAQQFPDLHSELNLSSLELGDSALYFCASSVAGGGSPLHFGNGTRLTVT.